This T cell receptor (beta chain) was documented in a study of cytomegalovirus exposure and HLA in healthy donors. Study as a whole: An early data release held tens of millions of unique TCRs from HLA-typed donors. Among a few hundred genotyped donors, roughly 80% fell in the Caucasian-associated ancestry cluster.

The sample holds a few counts of this clone. The antigen is not known. The germline gives CDR1 SGHTA, CDR2 FQGTGA. J lost 5 bases, V lost 5 bases, and 11 bases had no gene match. This CDR3 contains 15 residues. Study-level results: A missense variant in DCLRE1C was later tied to TCR beta V- and J-gene trimming. In vitro checks showed that a few CMV-associated chains really do target CMV antigens.

The PCR employed 60 Vbeta primers together with 13 Jbeta primers. Assay used: immunoSEQ multiplex PCR; TCRdb lists only in-frame clones, some missing. The sample records some 85,000 clones, approximately 88% being singletons. The receptor's source is a woman aged 50 to 60 in good health and CMV-seronegative. The source material was PBMCs. V is TRBV7-3 and J is TRBJ1-2; 7 bases are a match to TRBD1. The CDR3 DNA is TGTGCCAGCAGCCCCGCCCCGGGACAGCAGTATGGCTACACCTTC. It is translated as CASSPAPGQQYGYTF. The full variable domain, its missing parts supplied by reference TRBV7-3 and TRBJ1-2, is GAGVSQTPSNKVTEKGKYVELRCDPISGHTALYWYRQSLGQGPEFLIYFQGTGAADDSGLPNDRFFAVRPEGSVSTLKIQRTERGDSAVYLCASSPAPGQQYGYTFGSGTRLTVV.